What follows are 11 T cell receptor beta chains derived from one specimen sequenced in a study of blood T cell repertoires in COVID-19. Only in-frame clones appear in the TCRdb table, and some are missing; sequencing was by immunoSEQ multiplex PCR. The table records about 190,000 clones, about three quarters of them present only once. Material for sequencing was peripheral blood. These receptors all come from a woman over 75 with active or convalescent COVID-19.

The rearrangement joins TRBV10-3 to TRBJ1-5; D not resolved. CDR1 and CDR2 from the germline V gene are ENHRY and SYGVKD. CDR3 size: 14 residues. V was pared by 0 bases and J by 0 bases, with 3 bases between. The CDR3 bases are TGTGCCATCAGTGAGTCCTATAGCAATCAGCCCCAGCATTTT. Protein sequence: CAISESYSNQPQHF.

CDR3 amino acids: CASPMPGQVAGELFF. The CDR3 nucleotides are TGTGCCAGCCCCATGCCAGGACAGGTAGCCGGGGAGCTGTTTTTT. The rearrangement uses TRBV13 and TRBJ2-2, with TRBD1 matching 7 bases. The CDR3 loop spans 15 amino acids. The V and J ends lost 8 bases and 6 bases, in that order; junction bases with no gene match: 12. The germline gives CDR1 PRHDT, CDR2 FYEKMQ (reference sequence).

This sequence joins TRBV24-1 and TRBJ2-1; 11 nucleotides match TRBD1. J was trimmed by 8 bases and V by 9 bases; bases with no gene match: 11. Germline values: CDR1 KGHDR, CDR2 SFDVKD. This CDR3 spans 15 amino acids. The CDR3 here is CATSDRDRGSHEQFF. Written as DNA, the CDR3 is TGTGCCACCTCAGACCGGGACAGGGGGTCACATGAGCAGTTCTTC.

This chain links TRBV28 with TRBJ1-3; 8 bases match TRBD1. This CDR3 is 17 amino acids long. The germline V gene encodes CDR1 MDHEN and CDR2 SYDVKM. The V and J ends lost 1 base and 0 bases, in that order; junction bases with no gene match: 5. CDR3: CASSLSGTGSSGNTIYF. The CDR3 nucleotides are TGTGCCAGCAGTTTATCAGGGACAGGATCCTCTGGAAACACCATATATTTT.

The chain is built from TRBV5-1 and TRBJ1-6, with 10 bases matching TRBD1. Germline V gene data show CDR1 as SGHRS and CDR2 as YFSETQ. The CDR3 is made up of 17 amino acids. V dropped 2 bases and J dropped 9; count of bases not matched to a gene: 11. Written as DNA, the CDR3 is TGCGCCAGCAGCTTTAGCCCGGGACAGGGGAGAGGTTCACCCCTCCACTTT. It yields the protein CASSFSPGQGRGSPLHF.

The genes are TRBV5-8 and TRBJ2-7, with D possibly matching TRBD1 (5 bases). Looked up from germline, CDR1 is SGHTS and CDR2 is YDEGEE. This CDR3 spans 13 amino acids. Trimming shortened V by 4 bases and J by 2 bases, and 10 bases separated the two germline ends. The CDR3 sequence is CASSQKQAYEQYF. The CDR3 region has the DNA TGTGCCAGCAGCCAAAAACAGGCCTACGAGCAGTACTTC.

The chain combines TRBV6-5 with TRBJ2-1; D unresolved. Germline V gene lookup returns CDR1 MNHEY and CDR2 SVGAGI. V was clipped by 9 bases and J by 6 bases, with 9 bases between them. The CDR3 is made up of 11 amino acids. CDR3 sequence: CASARRNEQFF. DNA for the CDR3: TGTGCCAGTGCGAGGCGCAATGAGCAGTTCTTC.

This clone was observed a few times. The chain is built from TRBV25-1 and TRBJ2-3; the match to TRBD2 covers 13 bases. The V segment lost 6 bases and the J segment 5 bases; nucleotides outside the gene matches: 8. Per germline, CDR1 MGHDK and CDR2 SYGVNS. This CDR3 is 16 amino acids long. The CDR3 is CASSPGLAGVVDTQYF. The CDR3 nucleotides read TGTGCCAGCAGCCCAGGACTAGCGGGGGTGGTAGATACGCAGTATTTT.

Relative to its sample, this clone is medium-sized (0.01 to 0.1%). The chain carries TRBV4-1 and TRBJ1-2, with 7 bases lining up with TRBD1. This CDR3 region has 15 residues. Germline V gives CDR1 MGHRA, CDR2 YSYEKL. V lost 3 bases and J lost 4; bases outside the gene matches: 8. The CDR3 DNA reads TGCGCCAGCAGCCATGTCAGGGGGGTTAGCTATGGCTACACCTTC. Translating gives CASSHVRGVSYGYTF.

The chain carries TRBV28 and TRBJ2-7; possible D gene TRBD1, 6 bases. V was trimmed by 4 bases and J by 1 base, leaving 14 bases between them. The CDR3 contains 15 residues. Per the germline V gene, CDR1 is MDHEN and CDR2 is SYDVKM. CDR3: CASSSFRDISYEQYF. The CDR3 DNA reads TGTGCCAGCAGTTCCTTCCGGGACATTTCCTACGAGCAGTACTTC.

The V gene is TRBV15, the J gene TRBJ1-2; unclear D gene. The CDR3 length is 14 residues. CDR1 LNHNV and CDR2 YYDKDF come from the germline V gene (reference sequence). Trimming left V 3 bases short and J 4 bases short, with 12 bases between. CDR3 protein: CATSSRTLAYGYTF. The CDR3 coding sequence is TGTGCCACCAGCAGCCGGACTCTGGCCTATGGCTACACCTTC.